This passage covers 2 T cell receptor beta chains from one sample sequenced in a study of blood T cell dynamics during melanoma immunotherapy. Clones were sequenced by immunoSEQ multiplex PCR, and TCRdb holds only the in-frame ones, with some missing. The sample records 3,200 or so clones, around 96% being singletons. Time point described: week 3, after first cycle of checkpoint inhibitor. Here the sequenced sample was effector memory CD8+ T cells from blood, taken from a patient treated with checkpoint blockade. These receptors came from a human donor with melanoma.

This chain connects TRBV11-2 to TRBJ1-1, with TRBD1 matching 8 bases. V lost 4 bases to trimming and J lost 1 base; unmatched junction nucleotides: 11. The V gene's germline CDR1 is SGHAT and CDR2 FQNNGV. The CDR3 runs 17 residues. CDR3 loop: CASSSHTRDRSNTEAFF. CDR3 in DNA: TGTGCCAGCAGCTCCCATACCCGGGACAGGTCGAACACTGAAGCTTTCTTT.

The V and J genes are TRBV29-1 and TRBJ1-2, with a tentative D call TRBD1 (5 bases). Germline CDR1 and CDR2: SQVTM and ANQGSEA. V lost 2 bases and J lost 4, with 17 bases in between. The CDR3 extends over 15 amino acids. The CDR3 loop reads CSVERPGSKSYGYTF. The CDR3 DNA reads as TGCAGCGTTGAAAGGCCAGGGAGCAAAAGCTATGGCTACACCTTC.